Given below is one T cell receptor (beta chain) in context. CDR1 is SGHDT and CDR2 is YYEEEE in the germline V gene. This CDR3 is 14 amino acids long. V was pared by 4 bases and J by 6 bases, with 9 bases of the junction left unmatched. Method: immunoSEQ multiplex PCR; TCRdb's copy keeps in-frame clones and lacks some. The profile shows over 250,000 clones, 88% of them singletons. These data belong to a study of blood T cell repertoires in COVID-19. The chain couples TRBV5-6 to TRBJ1-2; 7 bases map to TRBD1. The sample comprised PBMCs or T cells enriched from blood (not recorded which). This receptor was obtained from a woman in her 50s who had recovered from COVID-19. Here the CDR3 reads CASSPGQDLHGYTF. The DNA of the CDR3 is TGTGCCAGCAGCCCAGGACAGGATTTACATGGCTACACCTTC. The whole variable domain, remainder taken from reference TRBV5-6 and TRBJ1-2, is DAGVTQSPTHLIKTRGQQVTLRCSPKSGHDTVSWYQQALGQGPQFIFQYYEEEERQRGNFPDRFSGHQFPNYSSELNVNALLLGDSALYLCASSPGQDLHGYTFGSGTRLTVV.